This TCR beta chain is drawn from a study of T cell repertoires in cytomegalovirus infection. Study information: Peptides in the study included HLA-C-restricted and HLA-B-restricted CMV epitopes. Signatures in public TCR beta sequences pointed to both CMV infection and matching HLA type. Broader study findings: HLA-C-restricted TCR beta clonotypes specific for CMV led the ex vivo response.

Of note for this clonotype: What it recognizes is unknown.

CDR1 and CDR2 (germline): LNHDA, SQIVND (reference sequence). This CDR3 comprises 13 residues. The germline V and J ends were trimmed by 4 bases and 6 bases, with 7 bases remaining between them. TCRdb recomputed calls from the reads with MiXCR, one row per CDR3 protein. The data hold hundreds of thousands of distinct CDR3 sequences, with about 39% observed a single time. The material was cultured PBMCs, obtained from culture after CMV antigen stimulation. This receptor was obtained from a human donor in good health (CMV status not recorded). Some clones in this sample may be carry-over from other donors' samples. The chain couples TRBV19 to TRBJ1-6, with a possible D match to TRBD1 (6 bases). The CDR3 is CASSTGVNSPLHF. The CDR3 DNA follows: TGTGCCAGTAGTACAGGGGTTAATTCACCCCTCCACTTT.